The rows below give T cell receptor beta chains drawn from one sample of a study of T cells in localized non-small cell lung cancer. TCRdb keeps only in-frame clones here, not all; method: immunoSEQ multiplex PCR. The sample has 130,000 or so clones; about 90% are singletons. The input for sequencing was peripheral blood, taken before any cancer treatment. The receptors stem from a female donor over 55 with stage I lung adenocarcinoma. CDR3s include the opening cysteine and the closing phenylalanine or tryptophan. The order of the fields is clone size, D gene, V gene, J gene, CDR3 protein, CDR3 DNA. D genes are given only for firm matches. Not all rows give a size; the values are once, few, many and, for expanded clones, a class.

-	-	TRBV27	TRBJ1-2	CASTTLQGLYGYTF	TGTGCCAGCACCACCCTACAGGGATTATATGGCTACACCTTC
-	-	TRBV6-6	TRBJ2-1	CASSPPSFQVNEQFF	TGTGCCAGCAGCCCCCCTAGTTTTCAGGTCAATGAGCAGTTCTTC
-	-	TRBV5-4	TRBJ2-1	CASSSSVGEQFF	TGTGCCAGCAGCTCCTCAGTAGGTGAGCAGTTCTTC
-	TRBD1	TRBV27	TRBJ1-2	CASSPSDRGRTGYTF	TGTGCCAGCAGTCCTTCGGACAGGGGGCGAACTGGCTACACCTTC
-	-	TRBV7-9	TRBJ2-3	CASSLRDRSTDTQYF	TGTGCCAGCAGCTTACGCGACAGGTCCACAGATACGCAGTATTTT
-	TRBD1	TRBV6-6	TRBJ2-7	CASSYRGPTYEQYF	TGTGCCAGCAGTTACAGGGGGCCTACCTACGAGCAGTACTTC
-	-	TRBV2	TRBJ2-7	CASSVYERNEQYF	TGTGCCAGCAGTGTCTATGAGAGAAACGAGCAGTACTTC
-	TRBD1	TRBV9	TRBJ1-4	CASSVAYRGNEKLFF	TGTGCCAGCAGCGTAGCGTACAGGGGTAATGAAAAACTGTTTTTT
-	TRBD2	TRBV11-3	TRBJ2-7	CASSLTGGILYF	TGTGCCAGCAGCTTAACGGGGGGGATTTTGTACTTC
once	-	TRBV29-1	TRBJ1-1	CSVEDLSPNTEAFF	TGCAGCGTTGAAGATCTTTCACCGAACACTGAAGCTTTCTTT
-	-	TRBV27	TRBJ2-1	CASSLSTPTYNEQFF	TGTGCCAGCAGTTTATCTACACCGACCTACAATGAGCAGTTCTTC
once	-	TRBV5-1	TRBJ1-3	CASSWEPTGSSGNTIYF	TGCGCCAGCAGCTGGGAGCCGACAGGCAGCTCTGGAAACACCATATATTTT
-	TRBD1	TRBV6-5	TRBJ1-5	CASRDRINQPQHF	TGTGCCAGCCGGGACAGGATTAATCAGCCCCAGCATTTT
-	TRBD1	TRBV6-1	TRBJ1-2	CASSDGQGDYGYTF	TGTGCCAGCAGTGATGGACAGGGGGACTATGGCTACACCTTC